This TCR beta chain was recovered during a study of blood T cell repertoires in COVID-19. Source study methods: Amplification of reference gene primers provided the estimated nucleated cell counts. Clones were sequenced by immunoSEQ multiplex PCR, and TCRdb holds only the in-frame ones, with some missing. V and J calls and clone size come straight from that table; D and trimming were deduced from the DNA. Of more than 95,000 clones in the sample, 86% are singletons; the top ten hold roughly 5.4%. V was pared by 6 bases and J by 3 bases, with 14 bases between. The germline V gene encodes CDR1 MNHEY and CDR2 SVGAGI. The CDR3 consists of 14 residues.

This receptor was taken from a human donor in a cohort sampled during active COVID-19. Sequencing used peripheral blood. V gene TRBV6-5 combines with J gene TRBJ1-1; D gene ambiguous. The CDR3 region is CASSVSFGDTEAFF. The CDR3 bases are TGTGCCAGCAGCGTTTCTTTCGGGGACACTGAAGCTTTCTTT.